This TCR beta chain was retrieved from a study of PD-L1 blockade in urothelial cancer. Study information: Blood analysis occurred 3 weeks (second dose) and 6 weeks after treatment start.

From germline, CDR1 is MNHEY and CDR2 SMNVEV (reference sequence). CDR3 length equals 15 residues. The ends were cut back, 6 bases at V and 3 bases at J, with 16 bases in the middle. Sequenced by immunoSEQ multiplex PCR; TCRdb stores in-frame clones only, minus some. Here the sample spans tens of thousands of clones, approximately 82% being singletons. The cohort comprised individuals with locally advanced or metastatic urothelial carcinoma. Patients each gave 1 to 8 samples, pretreatment and on-treatment. The source was PBMCs, collected around atezolizumab (anti-PD-L1) treatment. The sequence was collected from a man between 60 and 75 years old with urothelial cancer. The chain employs TRBV27 and TRBJ2-3; tentative D call: TRBD2 (5 bases). This chain's CDR3 is CASSKSNRGTDTQYF. CDR3 nucleotides: TGTGCCAGCAGCAAGTCTAATCGGGGAACAGATACGCAGTATTTT.